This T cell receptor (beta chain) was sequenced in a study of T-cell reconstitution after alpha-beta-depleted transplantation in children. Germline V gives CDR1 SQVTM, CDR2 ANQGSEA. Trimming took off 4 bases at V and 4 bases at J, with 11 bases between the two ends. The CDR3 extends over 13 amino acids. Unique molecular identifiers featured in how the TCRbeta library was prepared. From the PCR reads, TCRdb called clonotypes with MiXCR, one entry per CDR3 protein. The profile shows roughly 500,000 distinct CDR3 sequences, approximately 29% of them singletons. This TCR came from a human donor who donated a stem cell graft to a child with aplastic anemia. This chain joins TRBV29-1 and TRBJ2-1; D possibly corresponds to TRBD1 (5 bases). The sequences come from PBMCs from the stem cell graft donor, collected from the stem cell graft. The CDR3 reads CSVGVGVYNEQFF. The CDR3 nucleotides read TGCAGCGTTGGGGTAGGGGTATACAATGAGCAGTTCTTC.